Listed below are T cell receptor beta chains from one sample, sequenced in a study of CD8+ T cells in alopecia areata. Here immunoSEQ multiplex PCR was the method, and the copy in TCRdb shows in-frame clones only, minus some. Of 90,000 to 100,000 clones in the sample, roughly three fifths are singletons; the top ten hold 15% to 18%. This material consisted of CD8+ T cells sorted from blood, taken at week 4, from a patient treated with tofacitinib. The receptors shown here come from a human donor with alopecia areata. Both conserved end residues are part of each CDR3. D genes are given only for firm matches. The listing skips clone size in some rows; elsewhere it reads once, few, many or a size class.

d_call,clone_size,v_call,j_call,cdr3_aa
NA,NA,TRBV6-5,TRBJ2-5,CASSFSAGKETQYF
NA,NA,TRBV7-9,TRBJ2-7,CASSLVVASTYEQYF
TRBD1,NA,TRBV29-1,TRBJ1-1,CSETGATAFF
NA,NA,TRBV7-9,TRBJ2-5,CASSPLKVTTQETQYF
TRBD1,NA,TRBV2,TRBJ2-1,CATDRAYNEQFF
NA,NA,TRBV5-1,TRBJ2-7,CASSETSYEQYF
NA,few,TRBV7-9,TRBJ2-5,CASSRPGQETQYF
TRBD1,NA,TRBV19,TRBJ1-2,CASSPGQGGYGYTF
TRBD2,few,TRBV7-2,TRBJ2-7,CASSYAGGHTYEQYF
NA,few,TRBV28,TRBJ1-2,CASQDGRTNYGYTF
NA,NA,TRBV9,TRBJ1-2,CASSVEATGFDGYTF
TRBD2,once,TRBV4-1,TRBJ2-1,CASSLGLAGEQFF
TRBD2,NA,TRBV7-6,TRBJ2-3,CASSLLAGTDTQYF
TRBD2,few,TRBV27,TRBJ2-4,CASSLTSGGFNIQYF
NA,NA,TRBV6-5,TRBJ1-1,CASSAGVNTEAFF
TRBD1,NA,TRBV29-1,TRBJ2-7,CSVRDRGPAYEQYF
NA,NA,TRBV13,TRBJ1-1,CASSRGLGQTNTEAFF